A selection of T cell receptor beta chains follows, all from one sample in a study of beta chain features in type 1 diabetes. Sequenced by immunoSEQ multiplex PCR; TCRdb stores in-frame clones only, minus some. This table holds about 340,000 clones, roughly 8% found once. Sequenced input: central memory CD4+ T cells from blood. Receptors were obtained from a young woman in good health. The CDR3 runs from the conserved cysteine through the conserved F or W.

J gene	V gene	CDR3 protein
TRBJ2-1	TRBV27	CATRRDFYNEQFF
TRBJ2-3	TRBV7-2	CASSLVAGNTDTQYF
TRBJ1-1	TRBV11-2	CASKDRVTEAFF
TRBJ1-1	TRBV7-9	CASSPGRMNTEAFF
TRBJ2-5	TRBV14	CASSQVWRQGQETQYF
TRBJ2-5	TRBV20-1	CSARKETQYF
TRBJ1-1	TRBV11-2	CASSFTQNTEAFF
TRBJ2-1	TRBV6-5	CASSYPGGDEQFF
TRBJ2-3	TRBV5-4	CASSFPDSFTDTQYF
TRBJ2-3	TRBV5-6	CASSFELGPAVLLDTQYF
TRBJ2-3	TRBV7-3	CASSLDRPGTGPDTQYF
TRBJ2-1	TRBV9	CASSVFPASYNEQFF
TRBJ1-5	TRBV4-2	CASSQEPLSNQPQHF
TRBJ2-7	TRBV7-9	CASSLARDSGASYEQYF
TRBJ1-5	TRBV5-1	CASSLGQPNQPQHF
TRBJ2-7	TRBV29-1	CSVVGQGYEQYF
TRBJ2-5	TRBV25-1	CASSEWNPRGRRAETQYF
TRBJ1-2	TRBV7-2	CASSSMGAARGYTF
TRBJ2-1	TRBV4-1	CASSHRFSGTYNEQFF
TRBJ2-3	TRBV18	CASSTTSGLASNTQYF
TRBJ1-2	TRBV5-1	CASSLSGEGYTF
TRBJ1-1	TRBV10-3	CAISDSSGARNTEAFF
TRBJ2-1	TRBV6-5	CASSYAGQMNNEQFF
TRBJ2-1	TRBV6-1	CASSEALWTSGSANEQFF
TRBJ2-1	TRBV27	CASSLRAGGENEQFF
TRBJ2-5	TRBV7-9	CASSEILTSGSQETQYF
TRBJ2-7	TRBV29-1	CSVEGLNYEQYF
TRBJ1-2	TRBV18	CASSPTGYGFDGYTF
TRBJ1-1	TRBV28	CASSVQHTEAFF
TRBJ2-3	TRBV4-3	CASSQESGPDTDTQYF
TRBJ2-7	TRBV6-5	CASSGTYEQYF
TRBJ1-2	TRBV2	CASSEDQLYGYTF
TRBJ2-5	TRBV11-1	CASSWVLGGQETQYF
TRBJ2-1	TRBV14	CASNSGSSVNEQFF
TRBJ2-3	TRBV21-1	CASSIRTSAPSTDTQYF
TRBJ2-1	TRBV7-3	CASSAPEAGSSYNEQFF
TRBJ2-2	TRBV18	CASSPPGSGRIGELFF
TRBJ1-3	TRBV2	CASSGESGNTIYF
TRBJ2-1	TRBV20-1	CSAREHNEQFF
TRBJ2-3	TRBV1	CTSSHRLPREVTDTQYF
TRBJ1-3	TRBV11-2	CASRPDWGSGNTIYF
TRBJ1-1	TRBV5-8	CASSFMPASTEAFF
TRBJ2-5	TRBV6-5	CASGQGRQETQYF
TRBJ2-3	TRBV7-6	CASSFTRGADTQYF
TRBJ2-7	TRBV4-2	CASSQPGTGTYEQYF